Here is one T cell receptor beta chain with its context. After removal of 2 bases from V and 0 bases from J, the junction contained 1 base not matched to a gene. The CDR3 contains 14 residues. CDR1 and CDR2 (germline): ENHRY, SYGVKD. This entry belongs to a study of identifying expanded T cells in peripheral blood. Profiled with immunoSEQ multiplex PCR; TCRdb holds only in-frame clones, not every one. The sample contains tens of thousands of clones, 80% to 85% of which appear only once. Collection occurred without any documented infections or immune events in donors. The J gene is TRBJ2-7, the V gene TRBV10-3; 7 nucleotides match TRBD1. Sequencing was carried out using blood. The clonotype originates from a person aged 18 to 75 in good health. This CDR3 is CAISETGDSYEQYF. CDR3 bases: TGTGCCATCAGTGAGACAGGGGACTCCTACGAGCAGTACTTC.